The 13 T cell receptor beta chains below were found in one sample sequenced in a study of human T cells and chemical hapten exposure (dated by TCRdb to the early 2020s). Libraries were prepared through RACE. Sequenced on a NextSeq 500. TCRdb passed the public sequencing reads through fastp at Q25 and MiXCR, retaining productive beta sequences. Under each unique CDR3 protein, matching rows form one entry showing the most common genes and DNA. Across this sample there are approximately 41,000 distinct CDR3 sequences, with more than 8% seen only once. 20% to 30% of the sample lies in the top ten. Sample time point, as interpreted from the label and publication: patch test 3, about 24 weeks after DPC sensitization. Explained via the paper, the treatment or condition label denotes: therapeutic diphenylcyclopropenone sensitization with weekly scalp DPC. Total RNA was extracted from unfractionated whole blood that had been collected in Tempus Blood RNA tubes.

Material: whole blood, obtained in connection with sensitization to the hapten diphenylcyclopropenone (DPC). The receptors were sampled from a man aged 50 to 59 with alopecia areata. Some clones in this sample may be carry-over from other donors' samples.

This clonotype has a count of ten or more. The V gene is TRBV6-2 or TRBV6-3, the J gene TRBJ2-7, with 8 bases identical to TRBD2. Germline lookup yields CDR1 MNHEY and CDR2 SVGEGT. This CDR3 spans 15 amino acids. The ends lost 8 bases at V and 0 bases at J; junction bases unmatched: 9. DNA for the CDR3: TGTGCCAGCCACAAAGCGGGAGTGAACTCCTACGAGCAGTACTTC. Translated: CASHKAGVNSYEQYF.

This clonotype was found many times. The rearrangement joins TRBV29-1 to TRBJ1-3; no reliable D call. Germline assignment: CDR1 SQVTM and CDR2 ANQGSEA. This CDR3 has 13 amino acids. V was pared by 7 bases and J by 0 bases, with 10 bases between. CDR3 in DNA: TGCAGCGCCCGGACGGGCTCTGGAAACACCATATATTTT. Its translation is CSARTGSGNTIYF.

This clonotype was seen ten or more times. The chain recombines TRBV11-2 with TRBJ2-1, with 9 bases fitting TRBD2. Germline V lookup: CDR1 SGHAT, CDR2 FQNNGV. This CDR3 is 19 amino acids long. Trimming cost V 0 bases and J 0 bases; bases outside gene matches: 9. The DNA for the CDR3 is TGTGCCAGCAGCTTAGATTCCTCTAGCGGGACGAGCTCCTACAATGAGCAGTTCTTC. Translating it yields CASSLDSSSGTSSYNEQFF.

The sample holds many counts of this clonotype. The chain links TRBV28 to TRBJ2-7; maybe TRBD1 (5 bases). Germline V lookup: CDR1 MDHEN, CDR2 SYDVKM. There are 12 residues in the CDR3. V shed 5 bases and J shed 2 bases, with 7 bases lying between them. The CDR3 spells CASSRGPYEQYF. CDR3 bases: TGTGCCAGCAGTAGGGGCCCCTACGAGCAGTACTTC.

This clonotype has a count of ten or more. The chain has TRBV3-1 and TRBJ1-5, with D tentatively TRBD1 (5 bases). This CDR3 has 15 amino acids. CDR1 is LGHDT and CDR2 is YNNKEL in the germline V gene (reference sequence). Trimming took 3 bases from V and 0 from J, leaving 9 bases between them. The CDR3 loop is CASSQAGGSNQPQHF. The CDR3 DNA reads TGTGCCAGCAGCCAGGCTGGGGGTAGCAATCAGCCCCAGCATTTT.

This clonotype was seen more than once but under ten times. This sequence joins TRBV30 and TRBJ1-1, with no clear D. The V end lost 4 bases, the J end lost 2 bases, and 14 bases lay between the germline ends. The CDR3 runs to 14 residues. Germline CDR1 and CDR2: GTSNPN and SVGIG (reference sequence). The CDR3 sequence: CAWMWTGVNTEAFF. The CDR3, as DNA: TGTGCCTGGATGTGGACTGGGGTAAACACTGAAGCTTTCTTT.

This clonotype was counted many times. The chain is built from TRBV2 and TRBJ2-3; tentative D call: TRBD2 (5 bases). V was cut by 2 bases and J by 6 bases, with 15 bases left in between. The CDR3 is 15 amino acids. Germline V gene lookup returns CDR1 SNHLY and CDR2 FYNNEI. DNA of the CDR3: TGTGCCAGCAGTGAAACTAGTATGCCCCCCGATACGCAGTATTTT. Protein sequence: CASSETSMPPDTQYF.

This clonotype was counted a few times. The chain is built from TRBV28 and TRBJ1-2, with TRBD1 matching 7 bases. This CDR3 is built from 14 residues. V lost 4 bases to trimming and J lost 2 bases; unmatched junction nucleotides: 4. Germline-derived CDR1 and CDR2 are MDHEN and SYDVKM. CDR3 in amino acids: CASSSGQLNYGYTF. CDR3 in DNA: TGTGCCAGCAGTTCGGGACAGCTGAACTATGGCTACACCTTC.

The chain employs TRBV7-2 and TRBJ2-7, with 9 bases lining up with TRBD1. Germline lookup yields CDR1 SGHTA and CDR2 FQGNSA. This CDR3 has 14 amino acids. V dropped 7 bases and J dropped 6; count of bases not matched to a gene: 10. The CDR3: CASTRQGESGEQYF. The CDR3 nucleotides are TGTGCCAGCACCCGACAGGGGGAGTCGGGCGAGCAGTACTTC.

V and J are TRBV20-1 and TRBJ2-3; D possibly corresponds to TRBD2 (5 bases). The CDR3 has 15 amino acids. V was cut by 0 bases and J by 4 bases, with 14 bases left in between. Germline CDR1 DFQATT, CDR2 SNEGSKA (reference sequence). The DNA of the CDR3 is TGCAGTGCTAGAGATGTTTCCCCGAGGGCAGATACGCAGTATTTT. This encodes CSARDVSPRADTQYF.

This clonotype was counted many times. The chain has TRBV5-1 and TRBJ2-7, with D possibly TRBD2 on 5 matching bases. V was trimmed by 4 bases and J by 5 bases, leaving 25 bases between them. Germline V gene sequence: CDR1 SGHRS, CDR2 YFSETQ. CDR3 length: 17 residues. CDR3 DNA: TGCGCCAGCAGCACTCTCCGGTCCCAAGTAGCGTTCCACGAGCAGTACTTC. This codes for CASSTLRSQVAFHEQYF.

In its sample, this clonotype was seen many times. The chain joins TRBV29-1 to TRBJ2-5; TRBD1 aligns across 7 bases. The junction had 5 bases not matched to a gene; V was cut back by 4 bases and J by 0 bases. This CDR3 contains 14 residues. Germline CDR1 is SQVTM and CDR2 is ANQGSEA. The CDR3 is CSVVTQGHQETQYF. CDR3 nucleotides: TGCAGCGTTGTAACACAGGGGCACCAAGAGACCCAGTACTTC.

CDR3 region: CASSPLRGTQFF. CDR3 bases: TGTGCCAGTTCTCCGCTACGGGGGACGCAGTTCTTC. The J gene is TRBJ2-1, the V gene TRBV19, with a tentative D call TRBD2 (6 bases). Germline V gives CDR1 LNHDA, CDR2 SQIVND (reference sequence). The germline V and J ends were trimmed by 8 bases and 12 bases, with 17 bases remaining between them. The CDR3 extends over 12 amino acids.